This entry concerns a single T cell receptor (beta chain). As yet, its antigen is unknown. These data originate in a study of T cells in localized non-small cell lung cancer. TCRdb keeps only in-frame clones here, not all; method: immunoSEQ multiplex PCR. The sample gives approximately 70,000 clones, about four fifths of which show up once; around 4.8% is in the top ten. The V gene's germline CDR1 is SEHNR and CDR2 FQNEAQ (reference sequence). The CDR3 length is 14 residues. The V segment lost 5 bases and the J segment 4 bases; nucleotides outside the gene matches: 2. Study conclusions and caveats: Tumor trailed uninvolved adjacent lung in T cell clonality, which peaked there.

Sequences were derived from PBMCs, sampled before any cancer treatment. This TCR was sampled from a man aged 40 to 70 with stage II lung adenocarcinoma. The V gene is TRBV7-9, the J gene TRBJ1-4; 9 positions agree with TRBD1. The CDR3 protein is CASSQGQGNEKLFF. The CDR3 coding sequence is TGTGCCAGCAGCCAGGGACAGGGTAATGAAAAACTGTTTTTT.